Presented here are 24 T cell receptor beta chains from one specimen sequenced in a study of T-cell memory formation after mild COVID-19. MiXCR was run by TCRdb on the 5' RACE reads, yielding one entry per CDR3 protein. The repertoire holds just over 150,000 distinct CDR3 sequences, with roughly 28% as singletons. Sequencing was done on a sample of PBMCs or a T cell subset sorted from them (not recorded which). These receptors were obtained from an adult woman who had mild COVID-19 (a few samples of this study predate the infection). Cell type and time point are not known.

V is TRBV7-9 and J is TRBJ1-1, with D uncertain. V gave up 7 bases and J gave up 3 bases, with 15 bases separating them. Germline CDR1 is SEHNR and CDR2 is FQNEAQ (reference sequence). The CDR3 has 14 amino acids. CDR3 nucleotides: TGTGCCAGCACCAAGACGGGTGTGGACACTGAAGCTTTCTTT. Translating it yields CASTKTGVDTEAFF.

This clonotype was recorded a few times. The rearrangement uses TRBV7-6 and TRBJ1-1; 8 bases fit TRBD1. Trimming at V came to 4 bases and at J to 2 bases, leaving 6 bases not matched to a gene. Germline values: CDR1 SGHVS, CDR2 FNYEAQ. This CDR3 spans 15 amino acids. As DNA, the CDR3 is TGTGCCAGCAGCTCGGCAGGGGGCTATAACACTGAAGCTTTCTTT. Translated: CASSSAGGYNTEAFF.

This chain connects TRBV4-1 to TRBJ1-5; 7 positions match TRBD1. Germline CDR1 and CDR2: MGHRA and YSYEKL. There are 14 residues in the CDR3. V trimming: 2 bases; J trimming: 6 bases; junction bases outside the gene matches: 4. The CDR3 bases are TGCGCCAGCAGCCAACCAGGGGGGGGTCAGCCCCAGCATTTT. Protein: CASSQPGGGQPQHF.

The chain has TRBV4-1 and TRBJ2-7, with 13 bases aligning to TRBD2. Germline V gene data show CDR1 as MGHRA and CDR2 as YSYEKL. The CDR3 loop spans 18 amino acids. The V gene end was trimmed by 0 bases and the J gene end by 0 bases; junction bases not matched to a gene: 5. CDR3 residues: CASSQETSGGVSSYEQYF. In DNA form, the CDR3 reads TGCGCCAGCAGCCAAGAAACTAGCGGGGGGGTGAGCTCCTACGAGCAGTACTTC.

V is TRBV7-9 and J is TRBJ2-1; 9 bases map to TRBD2. Germline lookup yields CDR1 SEHNR and CDR2 FQNEAQ (reference sequence). Trimming took 9 bases from V and 7 from J; bases not matched to a gene: 13. This CDR3 region has 15 residues. CDR3 in DNA: TGTGCCAGGGAGGAACTAGCGGGCTTAGGGAATGAGCAGTTCTTC. Protein sequence: CAREELAGLGNEQFF.

The chain couples TRBV12-3 or TRBV12-4 to TRBJ1-2, with D hard to call. This CDR3 is built from 13 residues. Between the trimmed V and J ends, which lost 2 bases and 4 bases, there was a span of 8 bases. The CDR3 region has the DNA TGTGCCAGCAGTTTAAGGGATACCTATGGCTACACCTTC. Protein sequence: CASSLRDTYGYTF.

The table lists this clonotype with a few counts. The chain links TRBV9 to TRBJ2-7; a weak D match, TRBD1 (5 bases). This CDR3 contains 18 residues. From germline, CDR1 is SGDLS and CDR2 YYNGEE. V dropped 4 bases and J dropped 0 bases, with 23 bases sitting between them. CDR3 residues: CASSPPGSSGPSSYEQYF. The CDR3 bases are TGTGCCAGCAGCCCCCCAGGGTCCTCGGGCCCTTCCTCCTACGAGCAGTACTTC. Using reference TRBV9 and TRBJ2-7 for the parts outside the CDR3, the full variable domain is DSGVTQTPKHLITATGQRVTLRCSPRSGDLSVYWYQQSLDQGLQFLIQYYNGEERAKGNILERFSAQQFPDLHSELNLSSLELGDSALYFCASSPPGSSGPSSYEQYFGPGTRLTVT.

This sequence joins TRBV7-9 and TRBJ1-5; 7 nucleotides line up with TRBD1. CDR1 and CDR2 (germline): SEHNR, FQNEAQ (reference sequence). The CDR3 has 18 amino acids. Unmatched junction bases numbered 11, after V lost 1 base and J lost 2 bases. CDR3 coding DNA: TGTGCCAGCAGCTTAGAAGGGAGAGACAGGGATGGCAATCAGCCCCAGCATTTT. It translates to CASSLEGRDRDGNQPQHF.

This CDR3 is CAISESLRVSGANVLTF. DNA of the CDR3: TGTGCCATCAGTGAGTCTCTTAGGGTCTCTGGGGCCAACGTCCTGACTTTC. The V and J genes are TRBV10-3 and TRBJ2-6; D gene uncertain. The germline V gene has CDR1 ENHRY and CDR2 SYGVKD. The V and J ends lost 0 bases and 0 bases respectively, with 9 bases between them. CDR3 length: 17 residues.

The chain couples TRBV12-3 or TRBV12-4 to TRBJ1-3; D remains unclear. Between the trimmed V and J ends, which lost 0 bases and 0 bases, there was a span of 9 bases. The CDR3 consists of 16 residues. Written as DNA, the CDR3 is TGTGCCAGCAGTTTAGCCGACGGACGCTCTGGAAACACCATATATTTT. Translated: CASSLADGRSGNTIYF.

The chain combines TRBV5-1 with TRBJ2-2, with D perhaps TRBD2 (6 bases). The ends were cut back, 7 bases at V and 5 bases at J, with 18 bases in the middle. The CDR3 totals 15 residues. CDR1 is SGHRS and CDR2 is YFSETQ in the germline V gene. The CDR3 loop reads CASCPGGVITGELFF. The CDR3 DNA follows: TGCGCCAGCTGCCCCGGGGGAGTTATTACCGGGGAGCTGTTTTTT.

The rearrangement joins TRBV29-1 to TRBJ1-4; D gene uncertain. Germline lookup yields CDR1 SQVTM and CDR2 ANQGSEA. The CDR3 sequence is 12 residues long. Trimming removed 4 bases from V and 7 bases from J, with 10 bases in between. CDR3: CSVAAGGEKLFF. The DNA of the CDR3 is TGCAGCGTTGCTGCGGGAGGTGAAAAACTGTTTTTT.

This clonotype was observed a single time. CDR3 nucleotides: TGTGCCAGCAGCCAAATCCAACGAGAAAAACTGTTTTTT. It codes for CASSQIQREKLFF. The chain uses TRBV14 and TRBJ1-4, with no clear D. V was pared by 2 bases and J by 8 bases, with 9 bases between. The CDR3 is 13 residues long. Germline CDR1 and CDR2: SGHDN and FVKESK.

The chain combines TRBV6-5 with TRBJ2-2, with D possibly TRBD1 on 7 matching bases. This CDR3 has 16 amino acids. Deletions cut 6 bases from V and 4 bases from J, with 18 bases between. The V gene's germline CDR1 is MNHEY and CDR2 SVGAGI. The CDR3 bases are TGTGCCAGCAGCGAGGGGGCGGGATTGCCCACCGGGGAGCTGTTTTTT. Protein product: CASSEGAGLPTGELFF.

The chain joins TRBV28 to TRBJ1-2, with no clear D. The CDR3 spans 13 residues. CDR1 and CDR2 from the germline V gene are MDHEN and SYDVKM. V lost 4 bases and J lost 1, with 7 bases in between. CDR3 residues: CASSSYDNYGYTF. Here the CDR3 DNA reads TGTGCCAGCAGTTCATATGATAACTATGGCTACACCTTC.

The chain employs TRBV5-1 and TRBJ2-1; D is unclear. V was trimmed by 1 base and J by 8 bases, leaving 16 bases between them. In germline, CDR1 is SGHRS, CDR2 YFSETQ. The CDR3 has 15 amino acids. The CDR3 is CASSLQLGNADEQFF. CDR3 in DNA: TGCGCCAGCAGCTTGCAGTTGGGCAACGCGGATGAGCAGTTCTTC.

This sequence joins TRBV7-9 and TRBJ2-1; 11 bases map to TRBD2. V lost 3 bases and J lost 0; bases outside the gene matches: 1. Germline V gene lookup returns CDR1 SEHNR and CDR2 FQNEAQ (reference sequence). CDR3 length: 16 residues. The chain's CDR3 is CASSLLAGGSYNEQFF. The CDR3 nucleotides read TGTGCCAGCAGCTTGCTAGCGGGGGGCTCCTACAATGAGCAGTTCTTC.

With regard to this clonotype: At one boundary the junction diverges from the germline segment, which might be a read error. As DNA, the CDR3 is TGTGCCAGCGGTTTTGGCCCTCTCGGTGAAAAACTGTTTTTT. Protein: CASGFGPLGEKLFF. The chain links TRBV12-3 or TRBV12-4 to TRBJ1-4; no clear D gene. CDR3 length: 14 amino acids.

V is TRBV30 and J is TRBJ2-2, with TRBD2 as a possible D gene (6 bases). Germline-derived CDR1 and CDR2 are GTSNPN and SVGIG (reference sequence). V lost 3 bases and J lost 11, with 22 bases in between. There are 15 residues in the CDR3. The DNA for the CDR3 is TGTGCCTGGAGCCTCGGGACTTCCTTTTTCACAGAGCTGTTTTTT. Protein: CAWSLGTSFFTELFF.

This clonotype appeared a few times. V gene TRBV10-3 combines with J gene TRBJ2-1; D is possibly TRBD1 (6 bases). The CDR3 has 15 residues. Between the trimmed V and J ends, which lost 0 bases and 4 bases, there was a span of 10 bases. The germline gives CDR1 ENHRY, CDR2 SYGVKD. This chain's CDR3 is CAISESGTPYNEQFF. The DNA of the CDR3 is TGTGCCATCAGTGAGTCCGGGACACCTTACAATGAGCAGTTCTTC.

V usage is TRBV5-1 and J usage is TRBJ2-1; TRBD2 matches 12 bases. With 2 bases clipped from V and 1 base from J, the junction kept 4 bases outside the gene matches. CDR3 length: 17 residues. In germline, CDR1 is SGHRS, CDR2 YFSETQ. DNA of the CDR3: TGCGCCAGCAGCTTAGGACTAGCGGGGTTTTCCTACAATGAGCAGTTCTTC. Translating it yields CASSLGLAGFSYNEQFF. The full variable domain, completed using reference TRBV5-1 and TRBJ2-1, is KAGVTQTPRYLIKTRGQQVTLSCSPISGHRSVSWYQQTPGQGLQFLFEYFSETQRNKGNFPGRFSGRQFSNSRSEMNVSTLELGDSALYLCASSLGLAGFSYNEQFFGPGTRLTVL.

The chain combines TRBV14 with TRBJ1-1; D perhaps matches TRBD1 (5 bases). V gave up 1 base and J gave up 11 bases, with 17 bases separating them. The CDR3 spans 14 residues. Germline CDR1 and CDR2: SGHDN and FVKESK. The CDR3, as DNA: TGTGCCAGCAGCCAAGCTGGAGGGACCTCGGGGGCTTTCTTT. Amino acid sequence: CASSQAGGTSGAFF.

This clonotype was seen a handful of times. J is TRBJ1-4 and V is TRBV7-2; D call uncertain. V shed 0 bases and J shed 8 bases, with 10 bases lying between them. CDR3 length: 14 amino acids. Germline lookup yields CDR1 SGHTA and CDR2 FQGNSA. This CDR3 is CASSLAGFDEKLFF. Here the CDR3 DNA reads TGTGCCAGCAGCTTAGCGGGGTTTGACGAAAAACTGTTTTTT.

The genes are TRBV4-1 and TRBJ2-3; 9 nucleotides line up with TRBD2. V lost 1 base, J lost 2 bases, and 10 bases stayed unmatched. CDR3 size: 18 residues. Germline CDR1 is MGHRA and CDR2 is YSYEKL. This CDR3 is CASSQGNLAGYATDTQYF. The DNA for the CDR3 is TGCGCCAGCAGCCAAGGCAATCTAGCGGGGTATGCCACAGATACGCAGTATTTT.